This entry features one T cell receptor beta chain sequence. This entry comes from a study of OX40 agonist ivuxolimab in advanced cancers. Using immunoSEQ multiplex PCR, the repertoire was profiled, and TCRdb retains in-frame clones only, with some absent. The sample yields 90,000 to 95,000 clones, around four fifths seen once. Germline-derived CDR1 and CDR2 are LGHNT and FRNRAP. The CDR3 covers 14 residues. The V end lost 11 bases, the J end lost 0 bases, and 14 bases lay between the germline ends. The rearrangement links TRBV12-5 to TRBJ1-3; D ambiguous. The receptor's source is an adult with an advanced solid tumor such as melanoma, head and neck, liver or kidney cancer. Specimen: CD4+ or CD8+ T cells sorted from blood, collected in a trial of the OX40 agonist ivuxolimab. CDR3 nucleotide sequence: TGTGCTCCCCCCCGGGTCCACTCTGGAAACACCATATATTTT. It translates to CAPPRVHSGNTIYF.